Shown below are 3 T cell receptor beta chains from a single sample sequenced in a study of T-cell memory formation after mild COVID-19. From the 5' RACE reads, TCRdb called clonotypes with MiXCR, one entry per CDR3 protein. This sample has under 650,000 distinct CDR3 sequences, with roughly 18% found just once. The specimen sequenced was PBMCs or a T cell subset sorted from them (not recorded which). The receptors come from an adult woman who had mild COVID-19 (a few samples of this study predate the infection). Cell type and time point are not known.

This clonotype was counted only a few times. V and J are TRBV7-3 and TRBJ2-7, with 7 bases that match TRBD2. CDR3 length: 14 amino acids. Germline V CDR1 and CDR2: SGHTA, FQGTGA. After removal of 2 bases from V and 6 bases from J, the junction contained 7 bases not matched to a gene. CDR3 amino acids: CASSLPGTTLEQYF. In DNA, the CDR3 is TGTGCCAGCAGCTTACCCGGGACTACCCTCGAGCAGTACTTC. Using reference TRBV7-3 and TRBJ2-7 for the parts outside the CDR3, the full variable domain is GAGVSQTPSNKVTEKGKYVELRCDPISGHTALYWYRQSLGQGPEFLIYFQGTGAADDSGLPNDRFFAVRPEGSVSTLKIQRTERGDSAVYLCASSLPGTTLEQYFGPGTRLTVT.

The V and J genes are TRBV5-1 and TRBJ2-5; maybe TRBD1 (6 bases). The V gene lost 3 bases and the J gene lost 5 bases, with 20 bases spanning the gap. Germline V lookup: CDR1 SGHRS, CDR2 YFSETQ. The CDR3 is 16 amino acids. For the CDR3, the DNA is TGCGCCAGCAGCTGGACAACAGGAACAGGGACCGAGACCCAGTACTTC. Translation: CASSWTTGTGTETQYF.

CDR3 bases: TGCAGCGTTGAAGTGGAAGGTCAGCCCCAGCATTTT. Translating gives CSVEVEGQPQHF. The V gene is TRBV29-1, the J gene TRBJ1-5; no clear D. The CDR3 has 12 amino acids. The ends were cut back, 1 base at V and 6 bases at J, with 7 bases in the middle. Germline V gene sequence: CDR1 SQVTM, CDR2 ANQGSEA.